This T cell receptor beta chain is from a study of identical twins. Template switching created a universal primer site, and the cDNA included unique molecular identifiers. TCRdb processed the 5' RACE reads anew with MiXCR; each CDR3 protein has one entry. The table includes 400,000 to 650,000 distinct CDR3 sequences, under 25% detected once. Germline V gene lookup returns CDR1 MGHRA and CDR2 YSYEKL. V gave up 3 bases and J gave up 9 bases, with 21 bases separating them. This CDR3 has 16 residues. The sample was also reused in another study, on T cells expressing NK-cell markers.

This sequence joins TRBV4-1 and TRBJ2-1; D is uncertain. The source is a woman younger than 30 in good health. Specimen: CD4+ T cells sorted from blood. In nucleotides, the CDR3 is TGCGCCAGCAGCCAGATAGAGCTATCCCAAGGTGTTGAGCAGTTCTTC. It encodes CASSQIELSQGVEQFF.